The present entry profiles one T cell receptor (beta chain) with its context. Original data processing: Amplification of reference gene primers provided the estimated nucleated cell counts. TCRdb keeps only in-frame clones here, not all; method: immunoSEQ multiplex PCR. V, J and clone size are those of that table, while D and trimming were read from the DNA. The sample includes hundreds of thousands of clones, about 85% of them seen just once. CDR1 and CDR2 from the germline V gene are SGHNT and YYREEE (reference sequence). This CDR3 is built from 16 residues. Trimming cost V 3 bases and J 4 bases; bases outside gene matches: 9. The sample originates from a study of blood T cell repertoires in COVID-19. Across the study: The United States, Italy and Spain supplied acute and convalescent COVID-19 samples. T cells, B-cell-depleted T cells, or PBMCs supplied cDNA or gDNA.

Sample: peripheral blood. The sequence came from a woman between 45 and 60 years old who had recovered from COVID-19. The gene calls are TRBV5-4 and TRBJ2-3, with TRBD1 matching over 9 bases. DNA of the CDR3: TGTGCCAGCAGCTCAAGAGGGGGACAGGGTTCAGATACGCAGTATTTT. Amino acid sequence: CASSSRGGQGSDTQYF.